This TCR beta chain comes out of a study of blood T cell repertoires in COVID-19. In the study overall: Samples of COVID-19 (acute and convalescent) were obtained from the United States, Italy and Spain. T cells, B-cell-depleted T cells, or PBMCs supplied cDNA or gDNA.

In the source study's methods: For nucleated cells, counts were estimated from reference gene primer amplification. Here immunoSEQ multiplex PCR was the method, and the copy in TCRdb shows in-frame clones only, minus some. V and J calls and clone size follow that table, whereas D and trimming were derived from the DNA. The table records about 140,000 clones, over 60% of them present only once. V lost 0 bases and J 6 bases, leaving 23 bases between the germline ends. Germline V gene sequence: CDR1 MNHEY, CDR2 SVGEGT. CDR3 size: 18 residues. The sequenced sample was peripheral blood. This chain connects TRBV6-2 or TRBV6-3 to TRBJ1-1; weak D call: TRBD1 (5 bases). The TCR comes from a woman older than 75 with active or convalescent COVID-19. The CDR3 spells CASSYSRPVSWGVAEAFF. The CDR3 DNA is TGTGCCAGCAGTTACTCGAGGCCCGTCTCCTGGGGGGTCGCTGAAGCTTTCTTT.